The source of this T cell receptor beta chain is a study of blood T cell repertoires in COVID-19. Turning to the study itself: COVID-19 samples from acute and convalescent phases originated in the United States, Italy and Spain. In each case, the material was cDNA or gDNA derived from T cells, B-cell-depleted T cells, or PBMCs.

With V trimmed by 1 base and J by 7 bases, 3 bases remained unmatched. The CDR3 is made up of 14 amino acids. Germline CDR1 is LNHNV and CDR2 is YYDKDF (reference sequence). Original handling: Quantification of nucleated cells was approximated via reference gene primer amplification. The protocol was immunoSEQ multiplex PCR, while the TCRdb copy is restricted to in-frame clones and leaves out a portion. V and J calls plus clone size are reproduced from that table; the DNA served to infer D and trimming. In the table there are about 220,000 clones, around 83% of which are singletons. The source is a man aged 45-65 years with active or convalescent COVID-19. Sequencing used peripheral blood. V gene TRBV15 combines with J gene TRBJ1-5, with 8 nucleotides matching TRBD1. CDR3 region: CATSRGTGKQPQHF. In DNA form, the CDR3 reads TGTGCCACCAGCAGAGGGACAGGGAAACAGCCCCAGCATTTT. Combining the CDR3 with reference TRBV15 and TRBJ1-5 gives the whole variable domain DAMVIQNPRYQVTQFGKPVTLSCSQTLNHNVMYWYQQKSSQAPKLLFHYYDKDFNNEADTPDNFQSRRPNTSFCFLDIRSPGLGDTAMYLCATSRGTGKQPQHFGDGTRLSIL.